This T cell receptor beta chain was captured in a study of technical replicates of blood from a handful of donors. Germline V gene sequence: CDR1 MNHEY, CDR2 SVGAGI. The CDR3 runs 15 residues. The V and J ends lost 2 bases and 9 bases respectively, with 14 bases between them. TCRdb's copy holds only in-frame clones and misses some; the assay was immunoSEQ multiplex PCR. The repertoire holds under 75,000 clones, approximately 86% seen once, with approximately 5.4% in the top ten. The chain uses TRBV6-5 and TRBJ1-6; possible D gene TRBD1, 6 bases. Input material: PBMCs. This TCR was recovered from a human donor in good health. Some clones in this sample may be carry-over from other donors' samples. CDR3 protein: CASSYGHRVSSPLHF. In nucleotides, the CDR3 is TGTGCCAGCAGTTACGGACACAGGGTTAGTTCACCCCTCCACTTT.